A single T cell receptor (beta chain) is shown here with its context. This record belongs to a study of blood T cell repertoires in COVID-19. The table came from immunoSEQ multiplex PCR; TCRdb's copy has only in-frame clones and leaves some out. The sample yields 200,000 to 300,000 clones, roughly four fifths seen once. With 3 bases removed from V and 7 bases from J, the gap between germline ends came to 13 bases. Germline V gene data show CDR1 as LNHDA and CDR2 as SQIVND (reference sequence). The CDR3 spans 15 residues. Material: peripheral blood. This TCR came from a woman aged 80 or over with COVID-19, enrolled during active disease. The V gene is TRBV19, the J gene TRBJ1-6; D possibly corresponds to TRBD1 (5 bases). CDR3 sequence (DNA): TGTGCCAGTAGTATGAAGGGGATGAGGAATTCACCCCTCCACTTT. Its protein product is CASSMKGMRNSPLHF.